Listed here are 5 T cell receptor beta chains from one sample, sequenced in a study of T cell repertoires in cytomegalovirus infection. What these receptors recognize is not known. Using its own MiXCR run on the reads, TCRdb lists one record per CDR3 protein. The sample lists about 830,000 distinct CDR3 sequences; 32% were seen once. The specimen comprised cultured CD8+ T cells from PBMCs, sampled from culture after CMV antigen stimulation. These receptors all stem from a human donor in good health (CMV status not recorded). Some clones in this sample may be carry-over from other donors' samples.

This clonotype was seen only a few times. V and J are TRBV7-9 and TRBJ2-4; no definite D call. The V and J ends lost 1 base and 0 bases respectively, with 7 bases between them. The CDR3 sequence is 15 residues long. CDR1 and CDR2 (germline): SEHNR, FQNEAQ (reference sequence). In DNA form, the CDR3 reads TGTGCCAGCAGCTTAGTTCAACCAGCCAAAAACATTCAGTACTTC. It encodes CASSLVQPAKNIQYF.

The chain is built from TRBV12-3 or TRBV12-4 and TRBJ2-1, with D uncertain. The V and J ends lost 11 bases and 3 bases respectively, with 17 bases between them. The CDR3 has 14 residues. The CDR3 coding sequence is TGTGCCGGGGATAAAGTTTTAAGCTACAATGAGCAGTTCTTC. This translates into CAGDKVLSYNEQFF.

This sequence joins TRBV5-6 and TRBJ2-1, with D possibly TRBD1 on 6 matching bases. Germline CDR1 and CDR2: SGHDT and YYEEEE. The CDR3 has 16 residues. V lost 0 bases, J lost 4 bases, and 14 bases lay in between. CDR3 sequence: CASSLEWTDLYNEQFF. DNA of the CDR3: TGTGCCAGCAGCTTGGAATGGACAGATTTGTACAATGAGCAGTTCTTC.

The rearrangement uses TRBV6-5 and TRBJ2-5; D remains ambiguous. CDR3 length: 17 residues. V was pared by 0 bases and J by 2 bases, with 16 bases between. Germline CDR1 MNHEY, CDR2 SVGAGI. CDR3 DNA sequence: TGTGCCAGCAGTTACTCGAAAGCTTCCTTCGATCAAGAGACCCAGTACTTC. Its protein product is CASSYSKASFDQETQYF.

The chain uses TRBV4-2 and TRBJ2-1, with D tentatively TRBD2 (5 bases). This CDR3 spans 20 amino acids. Germline V gene sequence: CDR1 LGHNA, CDR2 YNFKEQ. V was pared by 3 bases and J by 6 bases, with 30 bases between. The CDR3 is CASSQIGLGISPTEFNEQFF. The DNA for the CDR3 is TGTGCCAGCAGCCAGATTGGACTGGGAATATCTCCCACAGAATTCAATGAGCAGTTCTTC.